What follows are 25 T cell receptor beta chains derived from one specimen sequenced in a study of blood T cell repertoires in COVID-19. The assay was immunoSEQ multiplex PCR, and TCRdb's table has in-frame clones only and misses some. Here the sample spans approximately 15,000 clones, about 80% being singletons. The sequenced sample was peripheral blood. All receptors derive from a human donor in a cohort sampled during active COVID-19.

The chain carries TRBV11-2 and TRBJ2-7; 11 bases map to TRBD2. Per the germline V gene, CDR1 is SGHAT and CDR2 is FQNNGV. V was pared by 10 bases and J by 2 bases, with 4 bases of the junction left unmatched. This CDR3 spans 13 amino acids. The CDR3 DNA sequence: TGTGCCACCTCACTAGCGGGAGCCTACGAGCAGTACTTC. Translating gives CATSLAGAYEQYF.

This chain joins TRBV5-1 and TRBJ1-1; weak D call: TRBD1 (5 bases). Per the germline V gene, CDR1 is SGHRS and CDR2 is YFSETQ. The ends were cut back, 4 bases at V and 0 bases at J, with 13 bases in the middle. This CDR3 region has 15 residues. CDR3 sequence reads: CASSLTGGMNTEAFF. The CDR3 DNA follows: TGCGCCAGCAGCCTTACAGGTGGAATGAACACTGAAGCTTTCTTT.

This chain joins TRBV19 and TRBJ2-7, with D possibly TRBD1 on 5 matching bases. The ends were cut back, 0 bases at V and 3 bases at J, with 12 bases in the middle. Looked up from germline, CDR1 is LNHDA and CDR2 is SQIVND (reference sequence). This CDR3 region has 15 residues. CDR3 nucleotide sequence: TGTGCCAGTAGTATAGATTCTGGGGCCTACTACGAGCAGTACTTC. It encodes CASSIDSGAYYEQYF.

The rearrangement links TRBV27 to TRBJ2-1; 10 bases align to TRBD2. CDR3 length equals 17 residues. Germline trimming cut 4 bases from V and 9 bases from J; bases unmatched to any gene: 15. Germline-derived CDR1 and CDR2 are MNHEY and SMNVEV (reference sequence). CDR3 coding DNA: TGTGCCAGCAGTTCCTCCGGGACTAGCGCAATACTGCGTGAGCAGTTCTTC. It is translated as CASSSSGTSAILREQFF.

V gene TRBV19 combines with J gene TRBJ2-7; 8 nucleotides align to TRBD1. The length of the CDR3 is 14 residues. J was trimmed by 3 bases and V by 5 bases; bases with no gene match: 6. Germline CDR1 is LNHDA and CDR2 is SQIVND (reference sequence). The CDR3 region has the DNA TGTGCCAGTAGTTTGTCAGGGGGCTTCTACGAGCAGTACTTC. Amino acid sequence: CASSLSGGFYEQYF.

The chain has TRBV7-3 and TRBJ2-2; 7 bases line up with TRBD1. The trim removed 4 bases at V and 4 bases at J, leaving 9 bases unmatched. The germline V gene has CDR1 SGHTA and CDR2 FQGTGA. This CDR3 spans 16 amino acids. CDR3 nucleotide sequence: TGTGCCAGCAGCTCCACTGCCGGGACAGTCACCGGGGAGCTGTTTTTT. Amino acid sequence: CASSSTAGTVTGELFF.

Only a few counts were recorded for this clone. V usage is TRBV7-9 and J usage is TRBJ1-2, with 8 bases that match TRBD1. Per germline, CDR1 SEHNR and CDR2 FQNEAQ (reference sequence). CDR3 size: 14 residues. Trimming removed 2 bases from V and 3 bases from J; junction bases left unmatched: 2. The CDR3 nucleotides are TGTGCCAGCAGCTTAAACAGGGGGGACTATGGCTACACCTTC. It is translated as CASSLNRGDYGYTF.

This clone was recorded a few times. V usage is TRBV2 and J usage is TRBJ2-3; 9 bases line up with TRBD2. The CDR3 runs to 15 residues. The V segment lost 6 bases and the J segment 4 bases; nucleotides outside the gene matches: 8. Per germline, CDR1 SNHLY and CDR2 FYNNEI. The CDR3 spells CASSRSSGAADTQYF. In DNA, the CDR3 is TGTGCCAGCAGCCGGTCTAGCGGGGCGGCAGATACGCAGTATTTT.

This clone is categorized as medium-sized (0.01 to 0.1%). This chain uses TRBV4-3 with TRBJ2-7; 8 bases line up with TRBD1. The CDR3 loop spans 15 amino acids. The germline gives CDR1 LGHNA, CDR2 YSLEER. After removal of 2 bases from V and 2 bases from J, the junction contained 5 bases not matched to a gene. The DNA for the CDR3 is TGCGCCAGCAGCCAATCACGGACAGGGCCCTACGAGCAGTACTTC. Amino acid sequence: CASSQSRTGPYEQYF.

The genes are TRBV29-1 and TRBJ2-3, with TRBD2 identical over 8 bases. This CDR3 has 14 residues. The J segment lost 0 bases and the V segment lost 5 bases, leaving 4 bases of the junction unmatched. The germline CDR1 and CDR2 sequences are SQVTM and ANQGSEA. The CDR3 loop reads CSVCPSGSTDTQYF. The CDR3 nucleotides are TGCAGCGTTTGTCCTAGCGGGAGCACAGATACGCAGTATTTT.

In its sample, this clone was seen once. The chain recombines TRBV29-1 with TRBJ2-6; no definite D call. CDR3 size: 15 residues. V lost 3 bases, J lost 0 bases, and 9 bases lay in between. Germline CDR1 SQVTM, CDR2 ANQGSEA. CDR3 coding DNA: TGCAGCGTTGAGTTGGCCAGCTCTGGGGCCAACGTCCTGACTTTC. Translated: CSVELASSGANVLTF.

This clone was seen a few times. This chain links TRBV6-5 with TRBJ2-7; perhaps TRBD1 as D (6 bases). The V end lost 6 bases, the J end lost 5 bases, and 20 bases lay between the germline ends. Per germline, CDR1 MNHEY and CDR2 SVGAGI. There are 15 residues in the CDR3. As DNA, the CDR3 is TGTGCCAGCAGCTCCCCCGGACAGCCCCCCGACGAGCAGTACTTC. This codes for CASSSPGQPPDEQYF.

The sample holds one count of this clone. The chain couples TRBV2 to TRBJ2-7, with a possible D match to TRBD2 (5 bases). Germline V CDR1 and CDR2: SNHLY, FYNNEI. The V end was cut by 0 bases, the J end by 2 bases, with 14 bases between. The CDR3 is 16 residues long. The CDR3 coding sequence is TGTGCCAGCAGTGAAGCGCTTGGCGGGTTCCCCTACGAGCAGTACTTC. This encodes CASSEALGGFPYEQYF.

The genes are TRBV6-5 and TRBJ2-7, with D perhaps TRBD1 (6 bases). V lost 2 bases, J lost 9 bases, and 20 bases lay in between. CDR3 size: 15 residues. Germline V gene sequence: CDR1 MNHEY, CDR2 SVGAGI. For the CDR3, the DNA is TGTGCCAGCAGTTACGGGTCTCAACAGGGTATGTGGCAGTACTTC. Protein product: CASSYGSQQGMWQYF.

This clone was recorded only once. The CDR3 sequence is CASSQDLGHPTYEQYF. Written as DNA, the CDR3 is TGTGCCAGCAGCCAAGACCTCGGACACCCTACCTACGAGCAGTACTTC. This chain links TRBV3-1 (or the pseudogene TRBV3-2) with TRBJ2-7, with D possibly being TRBD1 (5 bases). Germline lookup yields CDR1 LGHDT and CDR2 YNNKEL (reference sequence). V shed 0 bases and J shed 2 bases, with 14 bases lying between them. The CDR3 extends over 16 amino acids.

The chain employs TRBV9 and TRBJ1-6; D remains unclear. Per the germline V gene, CDR1 is SGDLS and CDR2 is YYNGEE. This CDR3 has 14 amino acids. V lost 3 bases to trimming and J lost 6 bases, with 10 bases between them. The CDR3 here is CASSASWSNSPLHF. CDR3 sequence (DNA): TGTGCCAGCAGCGCCTCCTGGAGTAATTCACCCCTCCACTTT. The complete variable domain, with remaining parts taken from reference TRBV9 and TRBJ1-6, reads DSGVTQTPKHLITATGQRVTLRCSPRSGDLSVYWYQQSLDQGLQFLIQYYNGEERAKGNILERFSAQQFPDLHSELNLSSLELGDSALYFCASSASWSNSPLHFGNGTRLTVT.

The rearrangement uses TRBV19 and TRBJ2-7; weak D call: TRBD1 (7 bases). With 2 bases removed from V and 1 base from J, the gap between germline ends came to 9 bases. Germline assignment: CDR1 LNHDA and CDR2 SQIVND (reference sequence). The CDR3 sequence is 14 residues long. The CDR3 coding sequence is TGTGCCAGTAGTATACAGGGGGGTTCCTACGAGCAGTACTTC. It codes for CASSIQGGSYEQYF.

V gene TRBV3-1 (or the pseudogene TRBV3-2) combines with J gene TRBJ1-3; D remains ambiguous. The germline V gene encodes CDR1 LGHDT and CDR2 YNNKEL (reference sequence). The CDR3 is 15 residues long. The germline V and J ends were trimmed by 5 bases and 0 bases, with 11 bases remaining between them. The CDR3, as DNA: TGTGCCAGCAGCTCCACCCAGTCCTCTGGAAACACCATATATTTT. This gives the protein CASSSTQSSGNTIYF.

The chain links TRBV19 to TRBJ1-4; unclear D gene. Germline V gene data show CDR1 as LNHDA and CDR2 as SQIVND (reference sequence). This CDR3 region has 13 residues. Trimming cost V 5 bases and J 8 bases, with 12 bases left between them. CDR3 residues: CASSAVREEKLFF. CDR3 DNA: TGTGCCAGTAGTGCCGTTAGGGAGGAAAAACTGTTTTTT.

This chain links TRBV29-1 with TRBJ1-1; weak D call: TRBD1 (5 bases). The CDR3 totals 13 residues. The germline CDR1 and CDR2 sequences are SQVTM and ANQGSEA. Trimming took 1 base from V and 6 from J, leaving 12 bases between them. DNA of the CDR3: TGCAGCGTTGAAGGGGCAGGGAAAGCTGAAGCTTTCTTT. Residues: CSVEGAGKAEAFF.

The rearrangement links TRBV4-1 to TRBJ2-3; TRBD2 matches 14 bases. This CDR3 spans 17 amino acids. Per the germline V gene, CDR1 is MGHRA and CDR2 is YSYEKL. After removal of 1 base from V and 3 bases from J, the junction contained 3 bases not matched to a gene. DNA of the CDR3: TGCGCCAGCAGCCAAGGGACTAGCGGGAGGTGGACAGATACGCAGTATTTT. Residues: CASSQGTSGRWTDTQYF.

This chain uses TRBV9 with TRBJ2-1; the match to TRBD2 covers 7 bases. The germline V gene has CDR1 SGDLS and CDR2 YYNGEE. Trimming took 4 bases from V and 0 from J; bases not matched to a gene: 4. The CDR3 extends over 15 amino acids. The CDR3 DNA is TGTGCCAGCAGCTCGCGGGGGAACTCCTACAATGAGCAGTTCTTC. This encodes CASSSRGNSYNEQFF.

The J gene is TRBJ2-5, the V gene TRBV18; weak D call: TRBD1 (6 bases). V dropped 0 bases and J dropped 5 bases, with 10 bases sitting between them. The CDR3 consists of 14 residues. CDR1 and CDR2 (germline): KGHSH, LQKENI. The CDR3 sequence: CASSPPTGMETQYF. The CDR3 region has the DNA TGTGCCAGCTCACCACCGACAGGCATGGAGACCCAGTACTTC.

This sequence joins TRBV6-2 or TRBV6-3 and TRBJ2-1; D remains unclear. This CDR3 contains 13 residues. V shed 5 bases and J shed 6 bases, with 11 bases lying between them. Germline CDR1 MNHEY, CDR2 SVGEGT. The CDR3 nucleotides are TGTGCCAGCAGTCCGGTACTTGGCAATGAGCAGTTCTTC. This sequence encodes CASSPVLGNEQFF.

This clone turned up a few times. V gene TRBV3-1 (or the pseudogene TRBV3-2) combines with J gene TRBJ2-1; 10 bases fit TRBD2. The junction had 8 bases not matched to a gene; V was cut back by 3 bases and J by 9 bases. This CDR3 spans 15 amino acids. Germline V gene sequence: CDR1 LGHDT, CDR2 YNNKEL (reference sequence). Here the CDR3 reads CASSQRSRTSGEQFF. The CDR3 bases are TGTGCCAGCAGCCAGAGATCAAGGACTAGCGGTGAGCAGTTCTTC.